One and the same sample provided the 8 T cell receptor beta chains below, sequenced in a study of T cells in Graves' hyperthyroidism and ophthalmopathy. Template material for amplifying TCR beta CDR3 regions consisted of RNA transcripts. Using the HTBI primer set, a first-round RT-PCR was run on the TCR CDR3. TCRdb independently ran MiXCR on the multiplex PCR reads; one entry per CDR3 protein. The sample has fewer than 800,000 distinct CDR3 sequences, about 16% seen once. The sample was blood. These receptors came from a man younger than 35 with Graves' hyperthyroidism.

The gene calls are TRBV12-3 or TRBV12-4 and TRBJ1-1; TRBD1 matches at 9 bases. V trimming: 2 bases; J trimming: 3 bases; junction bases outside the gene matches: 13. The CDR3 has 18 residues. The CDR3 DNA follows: TGTGCCAGCAGTTTACTCATTGTGGGGACAGGGACAGACACTGAAGCTTTCTTT. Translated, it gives CASSLLIVGTGTDTEAFF.

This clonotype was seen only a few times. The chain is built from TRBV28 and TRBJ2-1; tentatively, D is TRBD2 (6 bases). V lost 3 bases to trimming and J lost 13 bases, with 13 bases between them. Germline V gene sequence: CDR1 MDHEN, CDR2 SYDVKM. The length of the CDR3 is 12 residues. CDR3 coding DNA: TGTGCCAGCAGTTTGACTCGGGACTCTCAGTTCTTC. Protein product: CASSLTRDSQFF.

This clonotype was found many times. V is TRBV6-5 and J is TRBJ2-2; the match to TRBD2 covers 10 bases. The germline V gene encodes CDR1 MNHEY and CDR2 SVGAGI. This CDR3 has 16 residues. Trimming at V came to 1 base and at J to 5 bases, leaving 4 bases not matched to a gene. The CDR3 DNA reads TGTGCCAGCAGTTACTTTCCTAGCGGGAGTACCGGGGAGCTGTTTTTT. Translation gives CASSYFPSGSTGELFF.

CDR3: CASSNGADPFF. CDR3 sequence (DNA): TGTGCCAGCAGCAACGGGGCCGACCCGTTCTTC. The chain combines TRBV7-3 with TRBJ2-1; either TRBD1 or TRBD2 may supply D (5 bases each). V was cut by 5 bases and J by 15 bases, with 14 bases left in between. The CDR3 has 11 amino acids. Germline CDR1 SGHTA, CDR2 FQGTGA.

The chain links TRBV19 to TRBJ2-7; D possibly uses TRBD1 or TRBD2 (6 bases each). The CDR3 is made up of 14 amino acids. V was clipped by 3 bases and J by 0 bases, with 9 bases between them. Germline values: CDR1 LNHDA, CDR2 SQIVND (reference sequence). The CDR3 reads CASSMPGASYEQYF. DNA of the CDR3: TGTGCCAGTAGTATGCCGGGGGCCTCCTACGAGCAGTACTTC.

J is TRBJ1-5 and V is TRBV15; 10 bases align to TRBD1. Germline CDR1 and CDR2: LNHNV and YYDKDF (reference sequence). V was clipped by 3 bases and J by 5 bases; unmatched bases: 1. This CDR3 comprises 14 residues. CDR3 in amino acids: CATSRGTGDQPQHF. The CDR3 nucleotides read TGTGCCACCAGCAGGGGGACAGGGGATCAGCCCCAGCATTTT.

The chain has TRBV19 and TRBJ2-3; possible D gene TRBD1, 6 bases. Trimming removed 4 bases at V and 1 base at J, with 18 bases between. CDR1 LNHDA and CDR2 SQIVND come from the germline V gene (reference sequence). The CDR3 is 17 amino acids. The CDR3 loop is CASSKVRGPGGTDTQYF. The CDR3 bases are TGTGCCAGTAGTAAGGTACGCGGACCAGGGGGCACAGATACGCAGTATTTT. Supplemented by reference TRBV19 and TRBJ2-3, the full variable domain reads DGGITQSPKYLFRKEGQNVTLSCEQNLNHDAMYWYRQDPGQGLRLIYYSQIVNDFQKGDIAEGYSVSREKKESFPLTVTSAQKNPTAFYLCASSKVRGPGGTDTQYFGPGTRLTVL.

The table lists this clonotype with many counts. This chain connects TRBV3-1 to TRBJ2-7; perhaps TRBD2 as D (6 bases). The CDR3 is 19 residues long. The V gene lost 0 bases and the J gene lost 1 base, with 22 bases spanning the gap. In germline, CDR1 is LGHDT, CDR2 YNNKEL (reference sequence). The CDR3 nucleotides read TGTGCCAGCAGCCAAGATGGGGGAACCTGGGCTAGCGTATCCTACGAGCAGTACTTC. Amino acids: CASSQDGGTWASVSYEQYF.